This T cell receptor (beta chain) was documented in a study of technical replicates of blood from four donors. Some clones are missing from TCRdb's copy, which holds only in-frame ones; the method was immunoSEQ multiplex PCR. This sample yields around 85,000 clones, of which around 94% are seen a single time; 0.25% belongs to the top ten. Sequenced input: T cells isolated from PBMCs. This TCR derives from a human donor in good health.

CDR3 amino acids: CASSLAGVSGEQYF. The DNA for the CDR3 is TGTGCCAGCAGCTTAGCGGGAGTTTCGGGAGAGCAGTACTTC. This chain joins TRBV7-2 and TRBJ2-7; possibly TRBD2 for D (5 bases). This CDR3 has 14 residues. CDR1 SGHTA and CDR2 FQGNSA come from the germline V gene. V dropped 0 bases and J dropped 7 bases, with 13 bases sitting between them.